Ten or more counts support the clone carrying this TCR beta chain. Its antigen is undetermined. The CDR3 has 16 residues. V lost 1 base and J 4 bases, leaving 16 bases between the germline ends. The germline V gene encodes CDR1 SEHNR and CDR2 FQNEAQ (reference sequence). The data belong to a study of neurological immune-mediated disorders. General observations from the study: Repertoires from 18 of 34 multiple sclerosis patients grouped phylogenetically into a related-CDR3 cluster, suggesting a possible signature. While HTLV-1-associated myelopathy showed the greatest TCR clonal expansion, multiple sclerosis showed the least, falling below healthy controls.

With 10-nucleotide random UMIs included, cDNA was synthesized by 5'RACE. TCRdb processed the 5' RACE reads anew with MiXCR; each CDR3 protein has one entry. The sample holds 66,000 or so distinct CDR3 sequences; around 3.7% are singletons and the top ten take roughly 3.7%. Preparation of the unsorted libraries drew on 2 million PBMCs stored at -80 C. Sequencing was performed on PBMCs. The gene calls are TRBV7-9 and TRBJ2-5, with D possibly called TRBD1 or TRBD2 (6 bases each). This TCR came from a man in his forties with multiple sclerosis. DNA of the CDR3: TGTGCCAGCAGCTTAGAAGGCAGGGGAGGACGAGAGACCCAGTACTTC. Its translation: CASSLEGRGGRETQYF.